What follows is one TCR beta chain and its context. These data originate in a study of blood T cell repertoires in COVID-19. CDR1 is SGHAT, CDR2 FQNNGV, per germline. The J segment lost 4 bases and the V segment lost 0 bases, leaving 15 bases of the junction unmatched. The CDR3 loop spans 19 amino acids. Sequencing was performed with immunoSEQ multiplex PCR; in TCRdb, only in-frame clones are kept and a portion is missing. Among roughly 250,000 clones, roughly 87% were seen once, and the ten largest hold just over 7%. The V and J genes are TRBV11-2 and TRBJ1-2; 9 bases fit TRBD1. The TCR comes from a man in his fifties or sixties who had recovered from COVID-19. The sample was peripheral blood. The chain's CDR3 is CASSLDVVWVDRGGYGYTF. CDR3 sequence (DNA): TGTGCCAGCAGCTTAGATGTGGTCTGGGTGGACAGGGGAGGCTATGGCTACACCTTC.